This TCR beta chain was profiled in a study of early T cells in non-severe SARS-CoV-2 infection. Individual cDNA molecules were tagged with unique molecular identifiers, the study reported. TCRdb reanalysed the 5' RACE reads using MiXCR and keeps one entry per CDR3 protein. The sample lists about 81,000 distinct CDR3 sequences, 5.5% to 7.5% occurring once. This clonotype was found many times. CDR3 length equals 13 residues. The germline V and J ends were trimmed by 1 base and 6 bases, with 10 bases remaining between them. Germline V gives CDR1 LGHDT, CDR2 YNNKEL (reference sequence). The TCR originated in an adult who was a healthcare worker with PCR-confirmed SARS-CoV-2 infection or an uninfected control (not recorded which). The chain links TRBV3-1 to TRBJ2-7; unclear D gene. Sequences were obtained from whole blood. CDR3 in DNA: TGTGCCAGCAGCCAAGTTTTAGCCGCCGAGCAGTACTTC. Its protein is CASSQVLAAEQYF.